This T cell receptor beta chain originates from a study of CD8 T cells in ankylosing spondylitis. The germline V gene encodes CDR1 SGHRS and CDR2 YFSETQ. V lost 0 bases to trimming and J lost 15 bases, with 13 bases between them. The CDR3 is 12 amino acids. TCRdb reanalysed the 5' RACE reads using MiXCR and keeps one entry per CDR3 protein. The sample records about 280,000 distinct CDR3 sequences, over 15% being singletons. This clonotype was seen more than once but under ten times. This rearrangement joins TRBV5-1 to TRBJ2-1; D not certain. The sequencing input was blood, either unsorted or a sorted T cell fraction (not recorded which). The source of this sequence is a male donor with ankylosing spondylitis or in good health (not recorded which). In DNA, the CDR3 is TGCGCCAGCAGCTTGGAATTGGCGAAGCCGTTCTTC. Translating gives CASSLELAKPFF.